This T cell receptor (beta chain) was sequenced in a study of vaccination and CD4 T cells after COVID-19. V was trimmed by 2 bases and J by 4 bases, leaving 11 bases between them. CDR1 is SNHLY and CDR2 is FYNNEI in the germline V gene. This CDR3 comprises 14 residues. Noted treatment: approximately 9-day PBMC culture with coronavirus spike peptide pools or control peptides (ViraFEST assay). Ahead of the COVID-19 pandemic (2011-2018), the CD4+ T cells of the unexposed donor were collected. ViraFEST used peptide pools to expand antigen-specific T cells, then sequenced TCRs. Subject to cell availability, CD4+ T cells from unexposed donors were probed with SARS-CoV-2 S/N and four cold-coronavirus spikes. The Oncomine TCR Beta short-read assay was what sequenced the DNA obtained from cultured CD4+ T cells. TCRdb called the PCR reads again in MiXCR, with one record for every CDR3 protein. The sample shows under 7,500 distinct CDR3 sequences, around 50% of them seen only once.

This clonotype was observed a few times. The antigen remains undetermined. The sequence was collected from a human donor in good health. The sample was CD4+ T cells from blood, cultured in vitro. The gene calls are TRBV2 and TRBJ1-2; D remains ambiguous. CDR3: CASSEQAAFYGYTF. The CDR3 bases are TGTGCCAGCAGTGAACAGGCGGCATTCTATGGCTACACCTTC.